These 19 T cell receptor beta chains originate from one sample sequenced in a study of T cell changes during pregnancy in multiple sclerosis. Generated by immunoSEQ multiplex PCR, the TCRdb table keeps only in-frame clones and is missing some. The table has tens of thousands of clones, over 80% seen once. Sample: CD4+ T cells from peripheral blood mononuclear cells, taken after pregnancy. The origin of the receptors is a female donor with multiple sclerosis, enrolled in a pregnancy study.

The chain combines TRBV11-1 with TRBJ2-1; D is unresolved. Trimming took 1 base from V and 4 from J, leaving 17 bases between them. The V gene's germline CDR1 is SGHAT and CDR2 FQDESV (reference sequence). This CDR3 is 17 amino acids long. CDR3 nucleotide sequence: TGTGCCAGCAGCTTAGAGCTGTTGGCGGCTGGTTACAATGAGCAGTTCTTC. This sequence encodes CASSLELLAAGYNEQFF.

The V call is TRBV6-1, the J call TRBJ2-7; 8 nucleotides align to TRBD1. Germline V gives CDR1 MNHNS, CDR2 SASEGT. The V gene end was trimmed by 4 bases and the J gene end by 5 bases; junction bases not matched to a gene: 4. The CDR3 contains 13 residues. CDR3 protein: CASSVDRGDEQYF. Here the CDR3 DNA reads TGTGCCAGCAGTGTTGACAGGGGAGACGAGCAGTACTTC.

The V and J genes are TRBV20-1 and TRBJ1-1, with D unresolved. CDR1 and CDR2 (germline): DFQATT, SNEGSKA (reference sequence). The CDR3 runs to 11 residues. The V gene lost 6 bases and the J gene lost 8 bases, with 13 bases spanning the gap. CDR3 nucleotide sequence: TGCAGTGCGGCGGGCAGGTCGGAAGCTTTCTTT. Amino acids: CSAAGRSEAFF.

The chain couples TRBV2 to TRBJ2-3; 8 nucleotides line up with TRBD2. The CDR3 spans 15 residues. Trimming removed 6 bases from V and 3 bases from J; junction bases left unmatched: 8. CDR1 is SNHLY, CDR2 FYNNEI, per germline. In DNA, the CDR3 is TGTGCCAGCAGCCGAGCGGGGGTGGGGACAGATACGCAGTATTTT. This gives the protein CASSRAGVGTDTQYF.

The chain has TRBV6-5 and TRBJ1-1; 10 nucleotides agree with TRBD1. The CDR3 sequence is 13 residues long. Germline-derived CDR1 and CDR2 are MNHEY and SVGAGI. Trimming at V came to 5 bases and at J to 5 bases, leaving 2 bases not matched to a gene. CDR3 sequence: CASSTDRGTEAFF. The CDR3 bases are TGTGCCAGCAGTACGGACAGGGGGACTGAAGCTTTCTTT.

The chain joins TRBV27 to TRBJ1-1; D might be TRBD1 (5 bases). CDR1 MNHEY and CDR2 SMNVEV come from the germline V gene (reference sequence). The CDR3 is 13 amino acids. Trimming stripped 1 base from V and 8 bases from J, with 11 bases between. The DNA for the CDR3 is TGTGCCAGCAGTTTATATACAGGAGCAGAAGCTTTCTTT. This gives the protein CASSLYTGAEAFF.

V usage is TRBV11-2 and J usage is TRBJ1-1; 7 bases map to TRBD1. V shed 5 bases and J 3 bases; nucleotides not matched to a gene: 9. The CDR3 sequence is 15 residues long. CDR1 SGHAT and CDR2 FQNNGV come from the germline V gene. Here the CDR3 reads CASSNDRARDTEAFF. CDR3 bases: TGTGCCAGCAGCAACGACAGGGCGAGGGACACTGAAGCTTTCTTT.

Written as DNA, the CDR3 is TGTGCCAGCAGCTCAGACAGGGGCGGCTACGAGCAGTACTTC. It encodes CASSSDRGGYEQYF. V is TRBV7-9 and J is TRBJ2-7; 8 bases are a match to TRBD1. V lost 4 bases to trimming and J lost 3 bases; unmatched junction nucleotides: 5. In germline, CDR1 is SEHNR, CDR2 FQNEAQ (reference sequence). This CDR3 contains 14 residues.

This rearrangement joins TRBV5-4 to TRBJ2-2; 8 bases agree with TRBD1. Germline V lookup: CDR1 SGHNT, CDR2 YYREEE (reference sequence). J was trimmed by 5 bases and V by 1 base; bases with no gene match: 7. CDR3 size: 16 residues. CDR3 bases: TGTGCCAGCAGCTTGAGCAGGGGGCTGGGAACCGGGGAGCTGTTTTTT. It codes for CASSLSRGLGTGELFF.

This sequence joins TRBV5-1 and TRBJ2-7; TRBD1 matches 9 bases. Trimming took 3 bases from V and 3 from J; bases not matched to a gene: 4. The V gene's germline CDR1 is SGHRS and CDR2 YFSETQ. There are 14 residues in the CDR3. The CDR3: CASSSTGQGYEQYF. CDR3 DNA: TGCGCCAGCAGCTCCACGGGACAGGGCTACGAGCAGTACTTC.

The V and J genes are TRBV27 and TRBJ2-7, with 9 bases fitting TRBD2. Germline values: CDR1 MNHEY, CDR2 SMNVEV (reference sequence). This CDR3 has 18 residues. The V gene end was trimmed by 1 base and the J gene end by 4 bases; junction bases not matched to a gene: 14. CDR3 region: CASSLLPPFLSGGYEQYF. Here the CDR3 DNA reads TGTGCCAGCAGTTTATTACCCCCTTTTCTTAGCGGGGGTTACGAGCAGTACTTC.

The chain recombines TRBV6-5 with TRBJ1-3; D unclear. The CDR3 covers 14 residues. CDR1 and CDR2 from the germline V gene are MNHEY and SVGAGI. The V end lost 2 bases, the J end lost 0 bases, and 5 bases lay between the germline ends. The CDR3, as DNA: TGTGCCAGCAGTTACGGCACCTCTGGAAACACCATATATTTT. It encodes CASSYGTSGNTIYF.

The CDR3 region is CASSSWTGKTYEQYF. CDR3 DNA sequence: TGTGCCAGCAGCTCCTGGACAGGGAAGACATACGAGCAGTACTTC. V and J are TRBV13 and TRBJ2-7; 8 bases map to TRBD1. The CDR3 has 15 residues. With V trimmed by 4 bases and J by 4 bases, 9 bases remained unmatched. The germline V gene has CDR1 PRHDT and CDR2 FYEKMQ (reference sequence).

The rearrangement joins TRBV15 to TRBJ2-3, with D perhaps TRBD2 (6 bases). From germline, CDR1 is LNHNV and CDR2 YYDKDF (reference sequence). V was clipped by 1 base and J by 4 bases, with 15 bases between them. This CDR3 has 16 residues. CDR3 bases: TGTGCCACCAGCAGAGGGTTCCGGGGGAGTGCAGATACGCAGTATTTT. Its translation is CATSRGFRGSADTQYF.

The chain combines TRBV18 with TRBJ2-1; 11 nucleotides align to TRBD2. The CDR3 runs to 18 residues. After removal of 1 base from V and 6 bases from J, the junction contained 11 bases not matched to a gene. Germline CDR1 and CDR2: KGHSH and LQKENI. As DNA, the CDR3 is TGTGCCAGCTCACCACTCCCTTTAACTAGCGGGAGAAGCAATGAGCAGTTCTTC. This codes for CASSPLPLTSGRSNEQFF.

V is TRBV9 and J is TRBJ1-1, with D unresolved. Germline V CDR1 and CDR2: SGDLS, YYNGEE. V was cut by 0 bases and J by 6 bases, with 18 bases left in between. There are 16 residues in the CDR3. For the CDR3, the DNA is TGTGCCAGCAGCGTAGTACCGGGCGGGTCAGGCTCTGAAGCTTTCTTT. Protein product: CASSVVPGGSGSEAFF.

The gene calls are TRBV5-4 and TRBJ2-7; 9 nucleotides align to TRBD2. Per the germline V gene, CDR1 is SGHNT and CDR2 is YYREEE (reference sequence). The CDR3 totals 16 residues. Trimming removed 3 bases from V and 2 bases from J; junction bases left unmatched: 9. In nucleotides, the CDR3 is TGTGCCAGCAGCTCCCAGACTAGCGGACCCCCCTACGAGCAGTACTTC. This encodes CASSSQTSGPPYEQYF.

Worth noting for this clone: The same CDR3 is also encoded by other DNA sequences in this sample. The chain has TRBV29-1 and TRBJ2-5, with 9 nucleotides matching TRBD1. This CDR3 has 12 amino acids. V was pared by 6 bases and J by 1 base, with 0 bases of the junction left unmatched. CDR1 and CDR2 from the germline V gene are SQVTM and ANQGSEA. The CDR3 is CSVDRGQETQYF. The CDR3 region has the DNA TGCAGCGTGGACAGGGGCCAAGAGACCCAGTACTTC.

This clone was seen only once. The V gene is TRBV4-2, the J gene TRBJ2-7; TRBD2 aligns across 13 bases. This CDR3 has 15 residues. Trimming took 4 bases from V and 5 from J; bases not matched to a gene: 5. The germline CDR1 and CDR2 sequences are LGHNA and YNFKEQ. CDR3 DNA sequence: TGTGCCAGCAGCCCCCGGACTAGCGGGAGTAACGAGCAGTACTTC. As protein: CASSPRTSGSNEQYF.